This TCR beta chain was identified in a study of immune reconstitution after stem cell transplant in scleroderma (dated by TCRdb to the late 2010s). Library preparation used RT-PCR. Sequencing took place on an Illumina MiSeq. TCRdb applied fastp at Q25 and MiXCR to the public reads, then kept only in-frame beta chains. Identical CDR3 protein sequences are pooled into one entry, listed with their most common genes and DNA. For this sample the table gives fewer than 2,500 distinct CDR3 sequences, of which around 9.2% were detected only once. The ten largest clones represent around a quarter of the sample. By how much of the sample it makes up, this clonotype is medium-sized (0.01 to 0.1%). Its antigen target is currently unknown. The input lacks base qualities; no much larger clone sits a single base away. The sample here was taken before or after autologous hematopoietic stem cell transplantation (not recorded which). This TCR was sampled from a male donor with systemic sclerosis.

The nucleotides read TGTGCCAGCAGCCCCGGGGGGGCCTCCTACGAGCAGTACTTC. This encodes CASSPGGASYEQYF. Rearrangement joined TRBV7-9 to TRBJ2-7, and 8 junctional nucleotides match TRBD2. According to the germline V gene (reference sequence), CDR1 reads SEHNR and CDR2 reads FQNEAQ. Spanning cysteine to phenylalanine, the CDR3 consists of 14 amino acids. Just the 42-base CDR3 DNA is kept, in frame starting at base 1. At the junction V is shortened by 5 bases and J by 0 bases; bases outside the gene matches: 3.